Listed below are T cell receptor beta chains from one sample, sequenced in a study of T cells in Graves' hyperthyroidism and ophthalmopathy. TCRdb redid the calling of the multiplex PCR reads with MiXCR, one entry per CDR3 protein. The data show hundreds of thousands of distinct CDR3 sequences, with about 14% seen just once and roughly an eighth held by the top ten. Input material: blood. These receptors were collected from a woman aged 45-65 years with Graves' ophthalmopathy. The CDR3 runs from the conserved cysteine through the conserved F or W. A D gene is named only where the DNA matches it firmly. Where a row states a size, it is once, few, many or the class of an expanded clone; other rows omit it.

j_call,v_call,d_call,clone_size,cdr3_aa,cdr3_nt
TRBJ2-7,TRBV5-6,TRBD2,-,CASSLPSGSYEQYF,TGTGCCAGCAGCTTGCCTAGCGGGAGTTACGAGCAGTACTTC
TRBJ2-7,TRBV12-5,-,few,CASGFPGQHHEQYF,TGTGCTAGTGGTTTCCCGGGACAACACCACGAGCAGTACTTC
TRBJ2-5,TRBV5-1,-,many,CASSVVVQETQYF,TGCGCCAGCAGCGTAGTAGTCCAAGAGACCCAGTACTTC
TRBJ2-6,TRBV10-1,-,few,CASSGGGQGSTSGANVLTF,TGCGCCAGCAGTGGCGGTGGGCAGGGGTCAACCTCCGGGGCCAACGTCCTGACTTTC
TRBJ2-7,TRBV20-1,TRBD1,many,CSARDGTGDYEQYF,TGCAGTGCTAGAGACGGGACAGGGGACTACGAGCAGTACTTC
TRBJ2-1,TRBV13,-,many,CASSYTEGTEQFF,TGTGCCAGCAGCTACACCGAGGGCACTGAGCAGTTCTTC
TRBJ2-7,TRBV28,-,few,CASSRVYGGPSYEQYF,TGTGCCAGCTCTAGGGTTTATGGGGGACCCTCCTACGAGCAGTACTTC
TRBJ2-7,TRBV20-1,TRBD1,-,CSARAEQGVRIEQYF,TGCAGTGCTAGAGCCGAGCAGGGGGTTAGGATCGAGCAGTACTTC
TRBJ2-1,TRBV7-9,-,-,CASRTEGSYNEQFF,TGTGCCAGCAGAACCGAGGGGTCCTACAATGAGCAGTTCTTC
TRBJ2-7,TRBV12-3/TRBV12-4,TRBD1,many,CASTLGQGTYEQYF,TGTGCCAGCACCTTGGGACAGGGTACCTACGAGCAGTACTTC
TRBJ1-1,TRBV11-1,-,many,CASSLTGRGTEAFF,TGTGCCAGCAGCTTAACAGGGAGAGGCACTGAAGCTTTCTTT
TRBJ2-1,TRBV14,-,-,CASSREWRAYNEQFF,TGTGCCAGCAGCCGAGAATGGCGGGCCTACAATGAGCAGTTCTTC
TRBJ1-4,TRBV7-9,-,many,CASSREQTNEKLFF,TGTGCCAGCAGTAGAGAGCAGACTAATGAAAAACTGTTTTTT
TRBJ2-7,TRBV4-2,-,many,CASSQDKGNEQYF,TGTGCCAGCAGCCAAGATAAAGGAAACGAGCAGTACTTC
TRBJ2-5,TRBV3-1,-,-,CASSHENRESAQETQYF,TGTGCCAGCAGCCATGAAAACAGGGAATCGGCCCAAGAGACCCAGTACTTC
TRBJ1-3,TRBV7-9,TRBD1,-,CASSMGQGPFSGNTIYF,TGTGCCAGCAGCATGGGACAGGGGCCATTCTCTGGAAACACCATATATTTT
TRBJ1-2,TRBV7-9,TRBD1,-,CASSHPGTGEVLTF,TGTGCCAGCAGCCACCCCGGGACAGGGGAAGTCCTCACCTTC
TRBJ2-7,TRBV6-2/TRBV6-3,-,-,CASSYGGGQGYEQYF,TGTGCCAGCAGTTACGGGGGCGGGCAGGGCTACGAGCAGTACTTC
TRBJ1-2,TRBV28,TRBD1,many,CALGGSGGGYTF,TGTGCCCTAGGGGGCTCCGGGGGAGGCTACACCTTC
TRBJ2-3,TRBV4-3,-,many,CASSQDVSTDTQYF,TGCGCCAGCAGCCAAGACGTTAGCACAGATACGCAGTATTTT
TRBJ2-1,TRBV28,-,-,CASSSGVVARAQFF,TGTGCCAGTTCCTCGGGGGTAGTGGCCCGGGCTCAGTTCTTC
TRBJ2-1,TRBV5-1,-,many,CASSLDGGAHYNEQFF,TGCGCCAGCAGCTTGGATGGGGGGGCCCACTACAATGAGCAGTTCTTC
TRBJ2-1,TRBV20-1,TRBD2,-,CSARGLAGGSKSYNEQFF,TGCAGTGCTAGGGGACTAGCGGGGGGAAGTAAATCCTACAATGAGCAGTTCTTC
TRBJ1-5,TRBV24-1,TRBD1,-,CATSETGTANQPQHF,TGTGCCACCAGTGAAACCGGGACAGCGAATCAGCCCCAGCATTTT
TRBJ2-2,TRBV7-6,-,many,CASSLPQGTGELFF,TGTGCCAGCAGCTTACCGCAGGGTACCGGGGAGCTGTTTTTT
TRBJ2-2,TRBV28,TRBD2,-,CATTRLGEGTGELFF,TGTGCCACCACCAGACTCGGGGAGGGCACCGGGGAGCTGTTTTTT
TRBJ1-1,TRBV5-4,-,-,CASSFIKNTEAFF,TGTGCCAGCAGCTTCATCAAGAACACTGAAGCTTTCTTT
TRBJ1-5,TRBV6-1,-,many,CASSGTVNQPQHF,TGTGCCAGCAGTGGGACGGTAAATCAGCCCCAGCATTTT
TRBJ2-7,TRBV6-1,-,-,CASRDTGWAQYF,TGTGCCAGCAGAGACACCGGGTGGGCGCAGTACTTC
TRBJ2-2,TRBV28,-,-,CASSLVRDGESTGELFF,TGTGCCAGCAGTTTAGTCAGGGACGGGGAAAGCACCGGGGAGCTGTTTTTT
TRBJ2-7,TRBV10-3,TRBD2,-,CAIRTSGPSYEQYF,TGTGCCATCAGGACTAGCGGGCCCTCCTACGAGCAGTACTTC
TRBJ1-3,TRBV29-1,-,-,CSVALGAVGNTIYF,TGCAGCGTTGCTTTGGGGGCTGTTGGAAACACCATATATTTT
TRBJ2-5,TRBV7-2,TRBD2,-,CASSPGLAGGEAQYF,TGTGCCAGCAGCCCAGGACTAGCGGGAGGGGAGGCCCAGTACTTC
TRBJ2-5,TRBV27,TRBD2,many,CASRSGRAGETQYF,TGTGCCAGCAGGAGCGGGAGGGCCGGGGAGACCCAGTACTTC
TRBJ2-1,TRBV9,-,many,CASSVAGLGYNEQFF,TGTGCCAGCAGCGTAGCAGGGCTGGGTTACAATGAGCAGTTCTTC
TRBJ2-3,TRBV7-3,-,many,CASSSPTSDTQYF,TGTGCCAGCAGCTCCCCAACCTCAGATACGCAGTATTTT
TRBJ2-1,TRBV7-3,TRBD2,few,CASSQIAGGYNEQFF,TGTGCCAGCAGCCAGATAGCGGGAGGGTACAATGAGCAGTTCTTC
TRBJ1-1,TRBV4-1,-,-,CASSQVWDGNTEAFF,TGCGCCAGCAGCCAAGTTTGGGACGGGAACACTGAAGCTTTCTTT
TRBJ2-1,TRBV5-1,TRBD2,-,CASSMRTSGRFLVSEQFF,TGCGCCAGCAGCATGAGAACTAGCGGGAGATTCTTAGTAAGTGAGCAGTTCTTC
TRBJ2-7,TRBV13,TRBD2,-,CASSGPASGTDPYEQYF,TGTGCCAGCAGCGGTCCGGCTAGCGGGACAGATCCCTACGAGCAGTACTTC
TRBJ2-1,TRBV11-2,TRBD2,-,CASSLEGGLAGLSSYNEQFF,TGTGCCAGCAGCTTAGAGGGCGGACTAGCGGGACTAAGCTCCTACAATGAGCAGTTCTTC
TRBJ2-1,TRBV4-3,-,many,CASSRAPQGDEQFF,TGCGCCAGCAGCCGCGCCCCGCAGGGCGATGAGCAGTTCTTC
TRBJ1-2,TRBV6-2/TRBV6-3,-,many,CASSYPKGQPNYGYTF,TGTGCCAGCAGTTACCCGAAAGGACAGCCAAACTATGGCTACACCTTC
TRBJ2-2,TRBV15,-,many,CATSRAGRGTSGELFF,TGTGCCACCAGCAGAGCCGGGAGAGGGACATCCGGGGAGCTGTTTTTT
TRBJ2-7,TRBV20-1,-,many,CSAREQGSYEQYF,TGCAGTGCTAGAGAGCAGGGGTCCTACGAGCAGTACTTC
TRBJ1-2,TRBV27,-,many,CASSLSPGQDYGYTF,TGTGCCAGCAGTTTATCGCCAGGCCAGGACTATGGCTACACCTTC
TRBJ2-7,TRBV6-2/TRBV6-3,-,-,CASTWQEKHGGYEQYF,TGTGCCAGCACGTGGCAGGAAAAACATGGAGGCTACGAGCAGTACTTC
TRBJ2-7,TRBV10-3,TRBD2,-,CAISTILRGSRSYEQYF,TGTGCCATCAGTACGATTCTGCGCGGGAGTCGGTCCTACGAGCAGTACTTC
TRBJ1-3,TRBV9,-,-,CASSVSSVYSGNTIYF,TGTGCCAGCAGCGTATCTTCAGTCTACTCTGGAAACACCATATATTTT